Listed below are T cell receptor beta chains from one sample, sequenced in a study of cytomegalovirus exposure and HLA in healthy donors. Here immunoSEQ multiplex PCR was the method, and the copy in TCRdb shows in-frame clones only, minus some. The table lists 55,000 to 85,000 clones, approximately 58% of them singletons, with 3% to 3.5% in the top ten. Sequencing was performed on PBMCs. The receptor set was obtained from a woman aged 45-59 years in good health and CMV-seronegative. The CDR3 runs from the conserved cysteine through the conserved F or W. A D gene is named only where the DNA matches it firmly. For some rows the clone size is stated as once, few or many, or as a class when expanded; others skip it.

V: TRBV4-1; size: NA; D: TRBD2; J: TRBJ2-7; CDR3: CASSQEDGTVAGGYEQYF; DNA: TGCGCCAGCAGCCAAGAGGACGGAACGGTAGCGGGGGGCTACGAGCAGTACTTC
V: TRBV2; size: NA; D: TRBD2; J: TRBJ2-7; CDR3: CASSLIPLAGGSEQYF; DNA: TGTGCCAGCAGTCTAATACCCCTAGCGGGAGGGTCGGAGCAGTACTTC
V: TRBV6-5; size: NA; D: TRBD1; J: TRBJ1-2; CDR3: CASSRTGDGYGYTF; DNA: TGTGCCAGCAGTCGGACAGGCGACGGCTATGGCTACACCTTC
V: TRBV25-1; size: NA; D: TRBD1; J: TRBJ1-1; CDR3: CASSEPRQGNTEAFF; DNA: TGTGCCAGCAGTGAACCCCGACAGGGAAACACTGAAGCTTTCTTT
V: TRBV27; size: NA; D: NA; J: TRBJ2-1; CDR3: CASSLRASAFEDHNEQFF; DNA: TGTGCCAGCAGTTTAAGGGCTAGCGCCTTTGAGGACCACAATGAGCAGTTCTTC
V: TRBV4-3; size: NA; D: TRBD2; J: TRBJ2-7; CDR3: CASSRRTASGPYEQYF; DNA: TGCGCCAGCAGCCGAAGAACGGCTAGCGGGCCCTACGAGCAGTACTTC
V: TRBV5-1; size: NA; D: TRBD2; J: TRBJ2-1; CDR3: CASSFAGGDNEQFF; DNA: TGCGCCAGCAGCTTCGCGGGGGGTGACAATGAGCAGTTCTTC
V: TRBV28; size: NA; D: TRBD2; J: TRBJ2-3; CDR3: CASSLLAGGTDTQYF; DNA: TGTGCCAGCAGTTTATTAGCGGGGGGCACAGATACGCAGTATTTT
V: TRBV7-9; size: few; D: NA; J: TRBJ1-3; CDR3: CASSSLSSGNTIYF; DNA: TGTGCCAGCAGCTCACTAAGCTCTGGAAACACCATATATTTT
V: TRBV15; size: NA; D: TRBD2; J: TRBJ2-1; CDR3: CATSGLAETYNEQFF; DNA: TGTGCCACCAGCGGACTAGCCGAGACCTACAATGAGCAGTTCTTC
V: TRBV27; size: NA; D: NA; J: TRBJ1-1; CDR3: CASSLGQNTEAFF; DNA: TGTGCCAGCAGTTTAGGCCAGAACACTGAAGCTTTCTTT
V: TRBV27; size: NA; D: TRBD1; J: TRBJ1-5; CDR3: CASSWDSYNQPQHF; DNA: TGTGCCAGCAGTTGGGACAGTTACAATCAGCCCCAGCATTTT
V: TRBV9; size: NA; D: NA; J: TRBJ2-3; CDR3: CASSVGRLASSTDTQYF; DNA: TGTGCCAGCAGCGTAGGTAGGCTAGCCAGTAGCACAGATACGCAGTATTTT
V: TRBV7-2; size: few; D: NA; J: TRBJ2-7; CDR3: CASSLGHRAYEQYF; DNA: TGTGCCAGCAGCTTAGGTCACCGGGCCTACGAGCAGTACTTC
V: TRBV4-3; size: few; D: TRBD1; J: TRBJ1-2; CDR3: CASSQDLETGVWGGYTF; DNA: TGCGCCAGCAGCCAAGATCTGGAGACAGGGGTTTGGGGGGGCTACACCTTC